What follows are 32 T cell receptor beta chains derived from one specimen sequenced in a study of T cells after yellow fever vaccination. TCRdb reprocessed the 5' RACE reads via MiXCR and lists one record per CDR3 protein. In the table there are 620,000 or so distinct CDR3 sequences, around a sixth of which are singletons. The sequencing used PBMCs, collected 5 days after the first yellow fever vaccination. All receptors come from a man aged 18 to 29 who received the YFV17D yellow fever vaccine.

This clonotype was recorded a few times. CDR3 loop: CASSFWGSRNQPQHF. The CDR3 DNA is TGTGCCAGCAGTTTTTGGGGGTCTCGCAATCAGCCCCAGCATTTT. J is TRBJ1-5 and V is TRBV28, with D maybe TRBD1 (5 bases). V was shortened by 3 bases and J by 2 bases, with 11 bases between the two germline ends. Germline CDR1 is MDHEN and CDR2 is SYDVKM. The CDR3 contains 15 residues.

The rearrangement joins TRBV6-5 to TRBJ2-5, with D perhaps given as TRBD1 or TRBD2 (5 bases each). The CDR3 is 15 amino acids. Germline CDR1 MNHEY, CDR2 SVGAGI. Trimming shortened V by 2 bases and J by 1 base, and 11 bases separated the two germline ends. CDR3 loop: CASSYPLGVQETQYF. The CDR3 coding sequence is TGTGCCAGCAGTTACCCCCTGGGGGTCCAAGAGACCCAGTACTTC.

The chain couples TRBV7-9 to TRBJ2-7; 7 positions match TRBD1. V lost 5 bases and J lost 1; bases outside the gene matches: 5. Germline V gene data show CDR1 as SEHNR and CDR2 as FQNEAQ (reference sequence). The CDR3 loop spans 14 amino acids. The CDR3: CASSSGQESYEQYF. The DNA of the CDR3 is TGTGCCAGCAGCAGTGGACAGGAATCCTACGAGCAGTACTTC. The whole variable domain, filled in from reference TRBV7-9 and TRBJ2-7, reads DTGVSQNPRHKITKRGQNVTFRCDPISEHNRLYWYRQTLGQGPEFLTYFQNEAQLEKSRLLSDRFSAERPKGSFSTLEIQRTEQGDSAMYLCASSSGQESYEQYFGPGTRLTVT.

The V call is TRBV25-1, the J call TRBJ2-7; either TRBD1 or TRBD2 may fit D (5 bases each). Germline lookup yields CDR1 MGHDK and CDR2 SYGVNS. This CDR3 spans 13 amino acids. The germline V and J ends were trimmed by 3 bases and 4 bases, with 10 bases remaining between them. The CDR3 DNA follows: TGTGCCAGCAGTGATCAAGGGACGTACGAGCAGTACTTC. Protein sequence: CASSDQGTYEQYF.

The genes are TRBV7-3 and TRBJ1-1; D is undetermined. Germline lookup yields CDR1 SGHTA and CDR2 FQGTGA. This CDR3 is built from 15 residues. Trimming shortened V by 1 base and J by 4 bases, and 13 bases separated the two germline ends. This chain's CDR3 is CASSLNAGFSTEAFF. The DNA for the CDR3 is TGTGCCAGCAGCTTAAACGCGGGATTCAGCACTGAAGCTTTCTTT.

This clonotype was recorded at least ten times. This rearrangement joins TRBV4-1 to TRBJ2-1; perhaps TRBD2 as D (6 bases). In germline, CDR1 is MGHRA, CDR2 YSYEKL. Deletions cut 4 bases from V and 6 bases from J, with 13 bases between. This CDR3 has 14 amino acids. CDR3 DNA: TGCGCCAGCAGCCCGGGACTCCTGGGCAATGAGCAGTTCTTC. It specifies CASSPGLLGNEQFF.

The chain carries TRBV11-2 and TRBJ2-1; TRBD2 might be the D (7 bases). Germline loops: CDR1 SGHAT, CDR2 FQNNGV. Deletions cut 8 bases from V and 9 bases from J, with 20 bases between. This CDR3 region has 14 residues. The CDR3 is CASGGAVGILEQFF. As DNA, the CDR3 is TGTGCCAGCGGGGGGGCCGTCGGAATCCTTGAGCAGTTCTTC. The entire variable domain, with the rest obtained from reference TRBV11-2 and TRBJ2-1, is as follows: EAGVAQSPRYKIIEKRQSVAFWCNPISGHATLYWYQQILGQGPKLLIQFQNNGVVDDSQLPKDRFSAERLKGVDSTLKIQPAKLEDSAVYLCASGGAVGILEQFFGPGTRLTVL.

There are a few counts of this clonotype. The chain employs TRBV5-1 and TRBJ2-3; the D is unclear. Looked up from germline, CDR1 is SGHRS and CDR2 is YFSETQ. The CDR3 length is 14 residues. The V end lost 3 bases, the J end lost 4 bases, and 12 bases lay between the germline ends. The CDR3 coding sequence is TGCGCCAGCAGCTCCGGAGTAGCCGCAGATACGCAGTATTTT. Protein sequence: CASSSGVAADTQYF.

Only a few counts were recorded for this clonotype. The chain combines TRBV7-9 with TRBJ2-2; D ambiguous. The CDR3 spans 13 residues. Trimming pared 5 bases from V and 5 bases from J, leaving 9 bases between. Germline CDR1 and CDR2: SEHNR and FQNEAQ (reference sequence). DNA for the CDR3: TGTGCCAGCAGCCCCATTTCTACCGGGGAGCTGTTTTTT. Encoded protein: CASSPISTGELFF.

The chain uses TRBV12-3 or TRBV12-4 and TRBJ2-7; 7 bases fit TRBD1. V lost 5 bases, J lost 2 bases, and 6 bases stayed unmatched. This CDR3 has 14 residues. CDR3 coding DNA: TGTGCCAGCAGTCCTCAGGGGACAGCCTACGAGCAGTACTTC. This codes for CASSPQGTAYEQYF.

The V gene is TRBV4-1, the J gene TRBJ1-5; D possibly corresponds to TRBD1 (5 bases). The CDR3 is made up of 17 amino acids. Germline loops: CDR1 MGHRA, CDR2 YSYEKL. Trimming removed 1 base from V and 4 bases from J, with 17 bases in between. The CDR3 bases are TGCGCCAGCAGCCAAGGATGGCAAGGGAAGGGGAATCAGCCCCAGCATTTT. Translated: CASSQGWQGKGNQPQHF.

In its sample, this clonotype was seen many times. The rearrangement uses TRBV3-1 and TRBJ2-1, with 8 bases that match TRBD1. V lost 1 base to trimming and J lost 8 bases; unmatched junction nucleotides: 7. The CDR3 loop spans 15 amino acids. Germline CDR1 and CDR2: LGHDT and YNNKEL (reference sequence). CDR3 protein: CASSQAATGVYEQFF. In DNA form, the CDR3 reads TGTGCCAGCAGCCAAGCGGCGACAGGGGTGTATGAGCAGTTCTTC.

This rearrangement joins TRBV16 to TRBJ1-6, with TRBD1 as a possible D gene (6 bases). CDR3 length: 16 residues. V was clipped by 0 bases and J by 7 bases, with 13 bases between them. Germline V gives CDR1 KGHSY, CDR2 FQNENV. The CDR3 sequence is CASSQSRRGANSPLHF. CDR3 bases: TGTGCCAGCAGCCAATCGCGCAGGGGAGCCAATTCACCCCTCCACTTT. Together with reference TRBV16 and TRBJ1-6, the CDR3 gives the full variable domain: GEEVAQTPKHLVRGEGQKAKLYCAPIKGHSYVFWYQQVLKNEFKFLISFQNENVFDETGMPKERFSAKCLPNSPCSLEIQATKLEDSAVYFCASSQSRRGANSPLHFGNGTRLTVT.

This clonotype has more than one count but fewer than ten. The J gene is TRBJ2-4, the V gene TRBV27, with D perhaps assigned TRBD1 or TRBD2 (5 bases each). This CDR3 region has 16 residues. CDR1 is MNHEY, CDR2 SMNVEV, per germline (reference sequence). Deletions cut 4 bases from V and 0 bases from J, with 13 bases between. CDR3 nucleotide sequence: TGTGCCAGCAGTTCAGGGACCTCCCTAGCCAAAAACATTCAGTACTTC. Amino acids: CASSSGTSLAKNIQYF.

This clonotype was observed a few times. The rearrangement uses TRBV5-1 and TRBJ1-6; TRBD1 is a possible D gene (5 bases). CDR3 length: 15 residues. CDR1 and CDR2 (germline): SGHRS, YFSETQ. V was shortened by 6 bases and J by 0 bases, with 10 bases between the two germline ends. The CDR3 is CASTRGGSYNSPLHF. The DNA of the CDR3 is TGCGCCAGCACCCGGGGGGGCTCCTATAATTCACCCCTCCACTTT.

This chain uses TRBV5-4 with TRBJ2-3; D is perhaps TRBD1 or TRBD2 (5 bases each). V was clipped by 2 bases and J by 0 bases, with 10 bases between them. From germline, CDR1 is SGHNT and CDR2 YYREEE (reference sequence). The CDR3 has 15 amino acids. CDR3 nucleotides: TGTGCCAGCAGCTTCCGGGACGGAAGCACAGATACGCAGTATTTT. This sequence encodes CASSFRDGSTDTQYF.

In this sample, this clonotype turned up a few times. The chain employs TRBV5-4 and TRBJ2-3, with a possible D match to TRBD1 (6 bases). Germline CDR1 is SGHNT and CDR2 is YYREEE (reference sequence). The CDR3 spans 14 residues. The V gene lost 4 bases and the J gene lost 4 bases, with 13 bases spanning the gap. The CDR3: CASSQGRLPDTQYF. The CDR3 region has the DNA TGTGCCAGCAGCCAGGGGCGTCTGCCAGATACGCAGTATTTT.

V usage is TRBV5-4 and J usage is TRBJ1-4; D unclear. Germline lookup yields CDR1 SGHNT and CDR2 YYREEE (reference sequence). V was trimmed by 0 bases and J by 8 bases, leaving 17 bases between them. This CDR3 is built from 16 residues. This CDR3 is CASSLGNSGFQEKLFF. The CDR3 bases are TGTGCCAGCAGCTTGGGTAATTCCGGCTTTCAAGAAAAACTGTTTTTT.

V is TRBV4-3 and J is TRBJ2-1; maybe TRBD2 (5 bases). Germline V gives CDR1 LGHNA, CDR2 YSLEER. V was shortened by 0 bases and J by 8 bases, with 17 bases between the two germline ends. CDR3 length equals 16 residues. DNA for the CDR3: TGCGCCAGCAGCCAAGATCCGGGATCGGGCCTCCATGAGCAGTTCTTC. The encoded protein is CASSQDPGSGLHEQFF.

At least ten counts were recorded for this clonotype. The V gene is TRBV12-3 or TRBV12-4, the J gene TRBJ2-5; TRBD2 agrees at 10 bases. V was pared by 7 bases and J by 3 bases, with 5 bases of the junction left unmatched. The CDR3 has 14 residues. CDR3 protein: CASTLAGGKETQYF. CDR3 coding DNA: TGTGCCAGCACCTTAGCGGGGGGAAAAGAGACCCAGTACTTC.

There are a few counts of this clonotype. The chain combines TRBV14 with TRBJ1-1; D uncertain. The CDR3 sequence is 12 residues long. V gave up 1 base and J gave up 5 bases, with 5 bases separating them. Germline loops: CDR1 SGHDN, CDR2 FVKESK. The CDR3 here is CASSQVWTEAFF. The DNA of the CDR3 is TGTGCCAGCAGCCAAGTTTGGACTGAAGCTTTCTTT.

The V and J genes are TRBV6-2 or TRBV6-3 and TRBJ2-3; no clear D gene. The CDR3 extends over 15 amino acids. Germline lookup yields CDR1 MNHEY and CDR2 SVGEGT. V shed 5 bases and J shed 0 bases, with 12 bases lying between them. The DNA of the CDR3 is TGTGCCAGCAGTGGCGTTTGGTCGAGCACAGATACGCAGTATTTT. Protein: CASSGVWSSTDTQYF.

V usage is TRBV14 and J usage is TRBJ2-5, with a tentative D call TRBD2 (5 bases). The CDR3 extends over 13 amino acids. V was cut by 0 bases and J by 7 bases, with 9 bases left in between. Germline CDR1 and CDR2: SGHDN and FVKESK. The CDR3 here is CASSQDLGGTQYF. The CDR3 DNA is TGTGCCAGCAGCCAAGATCTTGGAGGGACCCAGTACTTC.

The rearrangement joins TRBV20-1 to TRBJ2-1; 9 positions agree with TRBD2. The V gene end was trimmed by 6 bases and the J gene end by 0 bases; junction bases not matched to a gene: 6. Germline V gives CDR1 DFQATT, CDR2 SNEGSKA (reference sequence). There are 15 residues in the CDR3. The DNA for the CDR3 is TGCAGTGCAATTAGCGGGGGCGGCTCCTACAATGAGCAGTTCTTC. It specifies CSAISGGGSYNEQFF.

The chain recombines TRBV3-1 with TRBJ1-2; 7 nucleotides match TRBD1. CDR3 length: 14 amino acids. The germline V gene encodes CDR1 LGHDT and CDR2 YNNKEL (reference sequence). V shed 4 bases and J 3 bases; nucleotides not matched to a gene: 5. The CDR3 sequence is CASSLTGADYGYTF. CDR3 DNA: TGTGCCAGCAGCCTAACAGGGGCGGACTATGGCTACACCTTC.

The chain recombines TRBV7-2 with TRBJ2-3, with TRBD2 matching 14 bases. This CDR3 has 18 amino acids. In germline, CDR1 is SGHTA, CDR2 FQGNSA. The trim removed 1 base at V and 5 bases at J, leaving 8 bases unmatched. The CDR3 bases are TGTGCCAGCAGCTTAGGGCGGACTAGCGGGGGGAGAGGAGATACGCAGTATTTT. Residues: CASSLGRTSGGRGDTQYF.

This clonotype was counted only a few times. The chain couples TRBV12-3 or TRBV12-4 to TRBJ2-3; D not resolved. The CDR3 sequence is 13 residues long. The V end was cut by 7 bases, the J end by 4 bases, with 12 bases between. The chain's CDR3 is CASTSLYPDTQYF. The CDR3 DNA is TGTGCCAGCACCTCATTATATCCAGATACGCAGTATTTT.

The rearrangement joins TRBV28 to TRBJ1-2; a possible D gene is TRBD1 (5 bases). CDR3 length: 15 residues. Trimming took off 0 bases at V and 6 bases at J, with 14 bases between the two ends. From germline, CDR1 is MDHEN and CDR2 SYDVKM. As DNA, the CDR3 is TGTGCCAGCAGTTTATGGAAGGGGCGCATGGATGGCTACACCTTC. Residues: CASSLWKGRMDGYTF.

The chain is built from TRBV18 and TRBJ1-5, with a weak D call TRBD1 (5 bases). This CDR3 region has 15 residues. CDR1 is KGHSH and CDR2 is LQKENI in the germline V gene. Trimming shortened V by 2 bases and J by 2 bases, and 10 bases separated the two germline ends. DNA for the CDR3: TGTGCCAGCTCACCAGAGATAGGGGGCAATCAGCCCCAGCATTTT. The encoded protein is CASSPEIGGNQPQHF.

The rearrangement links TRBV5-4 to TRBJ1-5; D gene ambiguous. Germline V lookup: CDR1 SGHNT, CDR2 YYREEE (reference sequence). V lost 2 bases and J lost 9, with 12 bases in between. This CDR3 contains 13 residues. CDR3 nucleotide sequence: TGTGCCAGCAGCTTCGAGGGCGCGGGGCCCCAGCATTTT. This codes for CASSFEGAGPQHF.

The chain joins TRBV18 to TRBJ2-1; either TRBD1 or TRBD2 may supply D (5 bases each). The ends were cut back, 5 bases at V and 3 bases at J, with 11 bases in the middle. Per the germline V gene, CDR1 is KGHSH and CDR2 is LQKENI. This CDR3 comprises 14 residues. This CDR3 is CASSGDQSYNEQFF. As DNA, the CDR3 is TGTGCCAGCTCAGGGGACCAAAGCTACAATGAGCAGTTCTTC.

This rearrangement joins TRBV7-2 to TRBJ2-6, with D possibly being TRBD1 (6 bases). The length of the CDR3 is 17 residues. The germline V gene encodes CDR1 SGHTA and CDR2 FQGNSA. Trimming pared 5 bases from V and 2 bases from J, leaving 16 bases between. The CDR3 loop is CASSAAVRGPGANVLTF. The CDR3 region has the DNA TGTGCCAGCAGCGCCGCGGTCAGGGGACCTGGGGCCAACGTCCTGACTTTC.